The 29 T cell receptor beta chains below all came from one sample that was sequenced in a study of T cells after yellow fever vaccination. A single record per CDR3 protein comes from TCRdb applying MiXCR to the 5' RACE reads. The table records 170,000 or so distinct CDR3 sequences, approximately 6% of them present only once. Sample: CD4+ T cells sorted from PBMCs, taken on the day of the first yellow fever vaccination. The receptors come from a man between 18 and 35 years old who received the YFV17D yellow fever vaccine.

This clonotype was recorded at least ten times. The chain carries TRBV4-2 and TRBJ2-5, with D perhaps TRBD2 (7 bases). The CDR3 contains 14 residues. From germline, CDR1 is LGHNA and CDR2 YNFKEQ. The V and J ends lost 4 bases and 5 bases respectively, with 14 bases between them. The DNA for the CDR3 is TGTGCCAGCAGCCGGGACAAGGGAGGGGAGACCCAGTACTTC. It codes for CASSRDKGGETQYF.

The sample holds a few counts of this clonotype. The chain joins TRBV7-6 to TRBJ2-1, with TRBD2 identical over 8 bases. The ends lost 1 base at V and 6 bases at J; junction bases unmatched: 14. The CDR3 extends over 18 amino acids. From germline, CDR1 is SGHVS and CDR2 FNYEAQ. The CDR3 here is CASSLEASGPLTSNEQFF. CDR3 DNA sequence: TGTGCCAGCAGCTTAGAGGCTAGCGGGCCACTGACGAGCAATGAGCAGTTCTTC.

Turning to this clonotype: A much larger clone lies a single base off, so this may be a read error. The rearrangement links TRBV29-1 to TRBJ2-1; D gene unclear. This CDR3 has 12 amino acids. Germline V gene sequence: CDR1 SQVTM, CDR2 ANQGSEA. DNA for the CDR3: TGCAGCGTTGAAGATCGCCACAATGAGCACTTCTTC. It is translated as CSVEDRHNEHFF.

This clonotype was recorded many times. The chain is built from TRBV4-2 and TRBJ2-3; 8 nucleotides align to TRBD2. V trimming: 3 bases; J trimming: 3 bases; junction bases outside the gene matches: 11. The CDR3 has 17 amino acids. From germline, CDR1 is LGHNA and CDR2 YNFKEQ. The CDR3 DNA follows: TGTGCCAGCAGCCAGGTTAACGGGGGGGCCGGGACAGATACGCAGTATTTT. As protein: CASSQVNGGAGTDTQYF.

In this sample, this clonotype turned up many times. The chain is built from TRBV10-3 and TRBJ1-5; D gene ambiguous. There are 13 residues in the CDR3. Trimming cost V 6 bases and J 4 bases, with 10 bases left between them. Germline lookup yields CDR1 ENHRY and CDR2 SYGVKD. The DNA of the CDR3 is TGTGCCATCAGCCAACAGTTAAATCAGCCCCAGCATTTT. Amino acid sequence: CAISQQLNQPQHF.

Many counts were recorded for this clonotype. The junction differs from germline at one of its ends, possibly a read error. The chain carries TRBV5-1 and TRBJ2-1; weak D call: TRBD2 (7 bases). CDR3 length equals 12 residues. Germline V gene lookup returns CDR1 SGHRS and CDR2 YFSETQ. The CDR3, as DNA: TGTGCCAGCAGCTTAGGGGGGGATGAGCAGTTCTTC. Its protein is CASSLGGDEQFF.

The gene calls are TRBV12-3 or TRBV12-4 and TRBJ2-2; D might be TRBD1 or TRBD2, each matching 5 bases. V gave up 2 bases and J gave up 6 bases, with 13 bases separating them. This CDR3 is built from 15 residues. CDR3 in amino acids: CASSLQTVGAGELFF. The CDR3, as DNA: TGTGCCAGCAGTTTACAGACAGTGGGGGCCGGGGAGCTGTTTTTT.

This clonotype has at least ten counts. The chain carries TRBV12-3 or TRBV12-4 and TRBJ2-1; TRBD1 aligns across 7 bases. The CDR3 runs 16 residues. V lost 5 bases to trimming and J lost 4 bases; unmatched junction nucleotides: 11. CDR3 nucleotides: TGTGCCAGCAGTCCGAGACAGGGCCCTAATTACAATGAGCAGTTCTTC. Its translation: CASSPRQGPNYNEQFF.

This clonotype turned up a few times. The chain uses TRBV20-1 and TRBJ2-3; TRBD2 aligns across 7 bases. The V gene end was trimmed by 2 bases and the J gene end by 2 bases; junction bases not matched to a gene: 4. Germline V gene lookup returns CDR1 DFQATT and CDR2 SNEGSKA (reference sequence). CDR3 size: 14 residues. CDR3 in amino acids: CSARRLADTDTQYF. As DNA, the CDR3 is TGCAGTGCTAGAAGGCTAGCGGACACAGATACGCAGTATTTT.

This clonotype appeared many times. The junction departs from the called germline gene at one end, perhaps through a read error. The V and J genes are TRBV2 and TRBJ2-1, with 7 bases identical to TRBD1. This CDR3 is built from 12 residues. CDR1 is SNHLY and CDR2 is FYNNEI in the germline V gene. CDR3: CASSVGRQGLLF. The CDR3 DNA reads TGTGCCAGCAGTGTGGGAAGACAGGGTCTCCTCTTC. Based on the CDR3 plus reference TRBV2 and TRBJ2-1, the full variable domain is EPEVTQTPSHQVTQMGQEVILRCVPISNHLYFYWYRQILGQKVEFLVSFYNNEISEKSEIFDDQFSVERPDGSNFTLKIRSTKLEDSAMYFCASSVGRQGLLFGPGTRLTVL.

This clonotype has at least ten counts. The V and J genes are TRBV20-1 and TRBJ2-5; D may be TRBD2 (7 bases). The CDR3 is 12 amino acids. Germline assignment: CDR1 DFQATT and CDR2 SNEGSKA (reference sequence). Between the trimmed V and J ends, which lost 6 bases and 5 bases, there was a span of 13 bases. CDR3 sequence (DNA): TGCAGTGCCGAGGGGGGGCGGGAGACCCAGTACTTC. Residues: CSAEGGRETQYF.

At least ten counts were recorded for this clonotype. The V and J genes are TRBV10-1 and TRBJ2-2; D not certain. This CDR3 region has 14 residues. V was trimmed by 4 bases and J by 6 bases, leaving 12 bases between them. Per the germline V gene, CDR1 is WNHNN and CDR2 is SYGVQD (reference sequence). Here the CDR3 reads CASSGTPNSGELFF. CDR3 DNA: TGCGCCAGCAGTGGGACCCCCAATTCCGGGGAGCTGTTTTTT.

This clonotype was observed a few times. The chain couples TRBV4-3 to TRBJ2-5; D gene uncertain. The CDR3 loop spans 14 amino acids. Per germline, CDR1 LGHNA and CDR2 YSLEER. Trimming cost V 2 bases and J 4 bases, with 11 bases left between them. Here the CDR3 reads CASSQSRVSETQYF. CDR3 nucleotides: TGCGCCAGCAGCCAATCCCGGGTTTCAGAGACCCAGTACTTC.

About this clonotype itself: Given a much more abundant clone one base away, this may be a read error. This chain links TRBV7-9 with TRBJ2-7, with 7 positions matching TRBD1. Per germline, CDR1 SEHNR and CDR2 FQNEAQ (reference sequence). The CDR3 is 13 residues long. DNA for the CDR3: TGTGCCAGCACCAGTGACAGGGCGGGCGAGCGGTACTTC. Translated, it gives CASTSDRAGERYF.

This clonotype appeared many times. Its ends do not fully match the called genes, so a read error is possible. V gene TRBV4-2 combines with J gene TRBJ2-3, with D hard to call. The CDR3 loop spans 17 amino acids. Germline V gene data show CDR1 as LGHNA and CDR2 as YNFKEQ. The CDR3, as DNA: TGCGCCAGCAGCCAAGAGCTAAGCCATACTGGCACAGATACGCAGTATTTT. Translated: CASSQELSHTGTDTQYF.

This clonotype showed up just a few times. The CDR3 DNA reads as TGTGCCATCAGTGAGTCTCGAGGACAAAATCAGCCCCAGCATTTT. Translation: CAISESRGQNQPQHF. The V call is TRBV10-3, the J call TRBJ1-5; perhaps TRBD1 as D (5 bases). Germline CDR1 and CDR2: ENHRY and SYGVKD. The length of the CDR3 is 15 residues. The germline V and J ends were trimmed by 0 bases and 4 bases, with 10 bases remaining between them.

This rearrangement joins TRBV5-1 to TRBJ2-1, with 11 bases identical to TRBD2. The V gene end was trimmed by 3 bases and the J gene end by 0 bases; junction bases not matched to a gene: 11. Germline V gene data show CDR1 as SGHRS and CDR2 as YFSETQ. The CDR3 loop spans 19 amino acids. CDR3 loop: CASSSSGGSPIYSYNEQFF. The CDR3 DNA follows: TGCGCCAGCAGCTCTAGCGGGGGGTCCCCAATATACTCCTACAATGAGCAGTTCTTC.

This clonotype was observed a few times. The CDR3 loop reads CASSLLGQRSISGANVLTF. Written as DNA, the CDR3 is TGCGCCAGCAGCTTGTTAGGACAGCGCTCGATCTCTGGGGCCAACGTCCTGACTTTC. J is TRBJ2-6 and V is TRBV5-1, with D possibly matching TRBD1 (6 bases). Germline CDR1 and CDR2: SGHRS and YFSETQ. CDR3 length: 19 amino acids. V lost 1 base and J lost 0, with 17 bases in between.

This clonotype was observed at least ten times. This sequence joins TRBV7-2 and TRBJ1-1; D ambiguous. V dropped 1 base and J dropped 1 base, with 10 bases sitting between them. Germline CDR1 and CDR2: SGHTA and FQGNSA. The CDR3 is made up of 15 amino acids. CDR3 protein: CASSLEAGKNTEAFF. The CDR3 DNA reads TGTGCCAGCAGCTTAGAGGCGGGGAAGAACACTGAAGCTTTCTTT.

This rearrangement joins TRBV5-1 to TRBJ1-4, with 11 bases identical to TRBD1. Germline V CDR1 and CDR2: SGHRS, YFSETQ. Trimming cost V 6 bases and J 4 bases; bases outside gene matches: 17. The CDR3 runs to 19 residues. The CDR3 sequence is CASIRHQGQGAPSNEKLFF. The CDR3 DNA reads as TGCGCCAGCATACGGCACCAAGGACAGGGGGCGCCGAGTAATGAAAAACTGTTTTTT. Supplemented by reference TRBV5-1 and TRBJ1-4, the full variable domain reads KAGVTQTPRYLIKTRGQQVTLSCSPISGHRSVSWYQQTPGQGLQFLFEYFSETQRNKGNFPGRFSGRQFSNSRSEMNVSTLELGDSALYLCASIRHQGQGAPSNEKLFFGSGTQLSVL.

In its sample, this clonotype was seen a few times. This chain uses TRBV7-2 with TRBJ2-5; possible D gene TRBD1, 5 bases. Germline-derived CDR1 and CDR2 are SGHTA and FQGNSA. The length of the CDR3 is 14 residues. Trimming left V 1 base short and J 2 bases short, with 8 bases between. This CDR3 reads CASSLEAGQETQYF. In DNA, the CDR3 is TGTGCCAGCAGCTTAGAGGCAGGGCAAGAGACCCAGTACTTC.

This clonotype was seen repeatedly, ten times or more. The chain has TRBV10-2 and TRBJ2-7; D remains unclear. V was clipped by 1 base and J by 7 bases, with 5 bases between them. Germline values: CDR1 WSHSY, CDR2 SAAADI. This CDR3 is built from 11 residues. The DNA of the CDR3 is TGCGCCAGCAGTGAGTTCGGAGAGCAGTACTTC. Translation: CASSEFGEQYF.

This clonotype showed up just a few times. The chain joins TRBV6-2 or TRBV6-3 to TRBJ1-5; possible D gene TRBD1, 5 bases. Germline loops: CDR1 MNHEY, CDR2 SVGEGT. Trimming pared 5 bases from V and 6 bases from J, leaving 20 bases between. The CDR3 spans 16 residues. The CDR3 nucleotides read TGTGCCAGCAGTCGGGACGGCCCATCCAAAATTCAGCCCCAGCATTTT. It translates to CASSRDGPSKIQPQHF.

Ten or more counts support this clonotype. The chain uses TRBV5-1 and TRBJ2-5; 7 bases are shared with TRBD2. J gave up 5 bases and V 5 bases, and 6 bases lay outside the gene matches. This CDR3 has 13 residues. From germline, CDR1 is SGHRS and CDR2 YFSETQ. The CDR3 region is CASSSGGRETQYF. CDR3 coding DNA: TGCGCCAGCAGTTCGGGGGGACGTGAGACCCAGTACTTC. Drawing the rest from reference TRBV5-1 and TRBJ2-5, the complete variable domain is KAGVTQTPRYLIKTRGQQVTLSCSPISGHRSVSWYQQTPGQGLQFLFEYFSETQRNKGNFPGRFSGRQFSNSRSEMNVSTLELGDSALYLCASSSGGRETQYFGPGTRLLVL.

This clonotype was recorded at least ten times. The gene calls are TRBV18 and TRBJ1-6; 7 bases are shared with TRBD1. J was trimmed by 7 bases and V by 4 bases; bases with no gene match: 7. The germline CDR1 and CDR2 sequences are KGHSH and LQKENI. CDR3 length: 15 residues. The CDR3 nucleotides read TGTGCCAGCTCACTATACGACAGGGCGAATTCACCCCTCCACTTT. Protein: CASSLYDRANSPLHF.

This clonotype was observed a few times. V gene TRBV6-1 combines with J gene TRBJ1-6; TRBD1 might be the D (5 bases). This CDR3 spans 17 amino acids. Germline V gives CDR1 MNHNS, CDR2 SASEGT. V was pared by 6 bases and J by 7 bases, with 22 bases between. The CDR3, as DNA: TGTGCCAGCAGAACTTCAGGGAGTCGATATGAGAATTCACCCCTCCACTTT. Its translation is CASRTSGSRYENSPLHF.

V usage is TRBV20-1 and J usage is TRBJ2-1, with TRBD2 identical over 10 bases. V lost 6 bases to trimming and J lost 7 bases; unmatched junction nucleotides: 6. This CDR3 has 13 residues. Germline loops: CDR1 DFQATT, CDR2 SNEGSKA (reference sequence). The CDR3 DNA is TGCAGTGCCCCGGGACTAGCGAATAATGAGCAGTTCTTC. Its translation: CSAPGLANNEQFF.

This chain links TRBV7-3 with TRBJ2-1; 8 bases agree with TRBD2. The CDR3 extends over 14 amino acids. J was trimmed by 6 bases and V by 1 base; bases with no gene match: 2. The germline gives CDR1 SGHTA, CDR2 FQGTGA. This chain's CDR3 is CASSLSGGLNEQFF. CDR3 nucleotides: TGTGCCAGCAGCTTAAGCGGGGGGCTCAATGAGCAGTTCTTC. The variable domain in full, completed from reference TRBV7-3 and TRBJ2-1, reads GAGVSQTPSNKVTEKGKYVELRCDPISGHTALYWYRQSLGQGPEFLIYFQGTGAADDSGLPNDRFFAVRPEGSVSTLKIQRTERGDSAVYLCASSLSGGLNEQFFGPGTRLTVL.

V gene TRBV7-9 combines with J gene TRBJ2-3; no definite D call. Germline CDR1 and CDR2: SEHNR and FQNEAQ (reference sequence). Trimming stripped 0 bases from V and 5 bases from J, with 12 bases between. The CDR3 has 15 residues. CDR3 coding DNA: TGTGCCAGCAGCTTAGCGGAAGCCCAGCTAGATACGCAGTATTTT. Residues: CASSLAEAQLDTQYF.